Shown below are 10 T cell receptor beta chains from a single sample sequenced in a study of shared clonotypes between healthy human individuals. Some clones are missing from TCRdb's copy, which holds only in-frame ones; the method was immunoSEQ multiplex PCR. The sample contains more than 500,000 clones, 85% to 95% of which appear only once. Naive CD8 cells, CD45RO-negative and positively selected for CCR7, excluded terminally differentiated effector memory CD45RA+ cells. The specimen was naive CD8+ T cells sorted from blood. These receptors were obtained from a woman aged 25 to 45 in good health.

The chain recombines TRBV29-1 with TRBJ1-1; D is unresolved. The germline V gene encodes CDR1 SQVTM and CDR2 ANQGSEA. V gave up 4 bases and J gave up 4 bases, with 7 bases separating them. The CDR3 consists of 11 residues. The CDR3 loop is CSVGAGTEAFF. The DNA for the CDR3 is TGCAGCGTTGGGGCGGGCACTGAAGCTTTCTTT.

The V call is TRBV7-8, the J call TRBJ1-1, with 11 bases identical to TRBD1. The J segment lost 5 bases and the V segment lost 4 bases, leaving 9 bases of the junction unmatched. Germline V gene data show CDR1 as SGHVS and CDR2 as FQNEAQ. This CDR3 has 16 residues. DNA of the CDR3: TGTGCCAGCAGCTATCCTCCGGGACAGGGGGGGACTGAAGCTTTCTTT. Protein: CASSYPPGQGGTEAFF.

The CDR3 coding sequence is TGTGCCAGCAGCTCAAGTCAGGGCTCCTACGAGCAGTACTTC. Translation: CASSSSQGSYEQYF. The chain employs TRBV13 and TRBJ2-7, with a tentative D call TRBD1 (5 bases). V was clipped by 4 bases and J by 0 bases, with 10 bases between them. CDR1 and CDR2 (germline): PRHDT, FYEKMQ (reference sequence). CDR3 length: 14 amino acids.

The chain carries TRBV5-1 and TRBJ2-7, with 10 bases aligning to TRBD2. The germline V gene encodes CDR1 SGHRS and CDR2 YFSETQ. This CDR3 has 17 amino acids. The V segment lost 4 bases and the J segment 6 bases; nucleotides outside the gene matches: 16. CDR3 in DNA: TGCGCCAGCAGCGCCGGGACTAGCGACCCCCCCCTGGGCGAGCAGTACTTC. Its translation is CASSAGTSDPPLGEQYF. Complete variable domain (other parts from reference TRBV5-1 and TRBJ2-7): KAGVTQTPRYLIKTRGQQVTLSCSPISGHRSVSWYQQTPGQGLQFLFEYFSETQRNKGNFPGRFSGRQFSNSRSEMNVSTLELGDSALYLCASSAGTSDPPLGEQYFGPGTRLTVT.

This clone occurred once. This chain joins TRBV12-5 and TRBJ2-2; D unclear. The CDR3 length is 14 residues. V was trimmed by 3 bases and J by 6 bases, leaving 11 bases between them. The germline V gene has CDR1 LGHNT and CDR2 FRNRAP. The DNA for the CDR3 is TGTGCTAGTGGTTTAACCGGGCTAGCCGGGGAGCTGTTTTTT. The encoded protein is CASGLTGLAGELFF.

The V gene is TRBV9, the J gene TRBJ2-7; TRBD2 is a possible D gene (6 bases). The CDR3 sequence is 13 residues long. CDR1 is SGDLS and CDR2 is YYNGEE in the germline V gene. Trimming took off 2 bases at V and 7 bases at J, with 13 bases between the two ends. The CDR3 protein is CASSVEGAGEQYF. The CDR3 DNA follows: TGTGCCAGCAGCGTGGAAGGGGCGGGAGAGCAGTACTTC.

The chain carries TRBV28 and TRBJ1-5, with D unresolved. From germline, CDR1 is MDHEN and CDR2 SYDVKM. This CDR3 comprises 14 residues. The V end lost 7 bases, the J end lost 9 bases, and 19 bases lay between the germline ends. This chain's CDR3 is CASNLSPKFWPQHF. The CDR3 DNA reads TGTGCCAGCAATCTAAGCCCCAAATTTTGGCCCCAGCATTTT. The entire variable domain, with the rest obtained from reference TRBV28 and TRBJ1-5, is as follows: DVKVTQSSRYLVKRTGEKVFLECVQDMDHENMFWYRQDPGLGLRLIYFSYDVKMKEKGDIPEGYSVSREKKERFSLILESASTNQTSMYLCASNLSPKFWPQHFGDGTRLSIL.

This clone was seen once. The CDR3 here is CASRSGGPPDEQFF. The DNA of the CDR3 is TGTGCCAGTAGGAGCGGGGGCCCGCCCGATGAGCAGTTCTTC. The J gene is TRBJ2-1, the V gene TRBV19; 8 bases are shared with TRBD2. This CDR3 has 14 residues. V was clipped by 6 bases and J by 8 bases; unmatched bases: 9. Looked up from germline, CDR1 is LNHDA and CDR2 is SQIVND (reference sequence). Based on the CDR3 plus reference TRBV19 and TRBJ2-1, the full variable domain is DGGITQSPKYLFRKEGQNVTLSCEQNLNHDAMYWYRQDPGQGLRLIYYSQIVNDFQKGDIAEGYSVSREKKESFPLTVTSAQKNPTAFYLCASRSGGPPDEQFFGPGTRLTVL.

This chain uses TRBV27 with TRBJ2-6; 7 positions match TRBD2. Per the germline V gene, CDR1 is MNHEY and CDR2 is SMNVEV (reference sequence). There are 19 residues in the CDR3. The junction had 9 bases not matched to a gene; V was cut back by 1 base and J by 0 bases. The CDR3 reads CASSLFASGASSGANVLTF. CDR3 coding DNA: TGTGCCAGCAGTTTATTCGCTAGCGGTGCGAGCTCTGGGGCCAACGTCCTGACTTTC.

J is TRBJ2-1 and V is TRBV5-8, with D perhaps given as TRBD1 or TRBD2 (5 bases each). The CDR3 totals 15 residues. The germline CDR1 and CDR2 sequences are SGHTS and YDEGEE. V gave up 6 bases and J gave up 0 bases, with 13 bases separating them. The CDR3 region is CASNGGPSSYNEQFF. CDR3 DNA sequence: TGTGCCAGCAATGGGGGTCCAAGCTCCTACAATGAGCAGTTCTTC.